Below are 30 T cell receptor beta chains sequenced from a single sample in a study of blood T cells in healthy people across ages. A sample-barcoded 5' primer and a J-beta primer mix were used in a second PCR of about 7 to 12 cycles. Via MiXCR, TCRdb re-called the 5' RACE reads, giving one row per CDR3 protein. The sample includes around 1,000,000 distinct CDR3 sequences, 30% to 40% of them seen just once. The sequenced material came from blood. All receptors derive from a man younger than 35 in good health.

The CDR3 nucleotides are TGTGCCAGCAGCTTAGTAGCGGCCTACGAGCAGTACTTC. It is translated as CASSLVAAYEQYF. The chain couples TRBV7-2 to TRBJ2-7; D is possibly TRBD2 (6 bases). Germline loops: CDR1 SGHTA, CDR2 FQGNSA. Deletions cut 1 base from V and 2 bases from J, with 6 bases between. The CDR3 length is 13 residues.

The chain combines TRBV11-2 with TRBJ2-1, with D tentatively TRBD2 (6 bases). With the DNA end fitting TRBJ2-7 better, the J assignment may be wrong. Per the germline V gene, CDR1 is SGHAT and CDR2 is FQNNGV. This CDR3 is built from 14 residues. The CDR3 reads CASASLRGYNEQYF. The CDR3 bases are TGTGCCAGCGCCTCCTTACGGGGGTACAATGAGCAGTACTTC.

The chain links TRBV2 to TRBJ2-1; D is unresolved. Germline CDR1 reads SNHLY; CDR2 reads FYNNEI. This CDR3 comprises 13 residues. V lost 7 bases to trimming and J lost 5 bases, with 12 bases between them. The CDR3 coding sequence is TGTGCCAGCACGGTCAGGAGAGACAATGAGCAGTTCTTC. Its translation: CASTVRRDNEQFF.

This clonotype was seen a few times. The genes are TRBV5-6 and TRBJ2-5; possibly TRBD2 for D (6 bases). This CDR3 is 14 amino acids long. Looked up from germline, CDR1 is SGHDT and CDR2 is YYEEEE. Deletions cut 5 bases from V and 11 bases from J, with 22 bases between. This chain's CDR3 is CASSSSFRRDEQYF. CDR3 in DNA: TGTGCCAGCAGTTCCTCCTTTAGGAGGGATGAGCAGTACTTC.

The chain joins TRBV29-1 to TRBJ1-1, with D perhaps matching TRBD1 (6 bases). The CDR3 is made up of 14 amino acids. The V and J ends lost 6 bases and 1 base respectively, with 15 bases between them. Germline V gives CDR1 SQVTM, CDR2 ANQGSEA. CDR3 sequence: CSVRMGQENTEAFF. CDR3 DNA: TGCAGCGTGAGAATGGGACAAGAGAACACTGAAGCTTTCTTT.

This clonotype was seen a few times. The rearrangement links TRBV9 to TRBJ1-1, with unresolved D. The V and J ends lost 2 bases and 1 base respectively, with 6 bases between them. Germline values: CDR1 SGDLS, CDR2 YYNGEE. The length of the CDR3 is 13 residues. Here the CDR3 reads CASSVMENTEAFF. The CDR3 DNA is TGTGCCAGCAGCGTTATGGAGAACACTGAAGCTTTCTTT.

This clonotype was seen only a few times. This rearrangement joins TRBV6-5 to TRBJ2-7, with 7 bases that match TRBD1. This CDR3 is built from 16 residues. Germline values: CDR1 MNHEY, CDR2 SVGAGI. Unmatched junction bases numbered 13, after V lost 6 bases and J lost 2 bases. The CDR3 DNA sequence: TGTGCCAGCAGGTCATGGACAGGAGATGGGCCCTACGAGCAGTACTTC. Amino acid sequence: CASRSWTGDGPYEQYF.

This clonotype showed up just once. The chain employs TRBV27 and TRBJ2-3; D not certain. Trimming took off 7 bases at V and 5 bases at J, with 19 bases between the two ends. CDR1 and CDR2 (germline): MNHEY, SMNVEV (reference sequence). This CDR3 contains 15 residues. The CDR3 is CASTQWGGIKDTQYF. For the CDR3, the DNA is TGTGCCAGCACCCAATGGGGTGGCATCAAAGATACGCAGTATTTT.

The DNA of the CDR3 is TGTGCCACCAGCCCCGACAGGAAAAATAGCAATCAGCCCCAGCATTTT. This encodes CATSPDRKNSNQPQHF. This rearrangement joins TRBV15 to TRBJ1-5; D might be TRBD1 (6 bases). The CDR3 is 16 amino acids. The germline V and J ends were trimmed by 5 bases and 0 bases, with 14 bases remaining between them. Looked up from germline, CDR1 is LNHNV and CDR2 is YYDKDF (reference sequence).

The V call is TRBV12-3 or TRBV12-4, the J call TRBJ1-2, with 9 bases that match TRBD1. There are 15 residues in the CDR3. The ends lost 5 bases at V and 8 bases at J; junction bases unmatched: 12. CDR3 loop: CASSAGTGSSGGYTF. DNA of the CDR3: TGTGCCAGCAGTGCAGGGACAGGGTCATCTGGAGGCTACACCTTC.

This chain links TRBV7-8 with TRBJ1-2; D call uncertain. The ends were cut back, 2 bases at V and 2 bases at J, with 15 bases in the middle. The CDR3 is made up of 16 amino acids. The germline V gene encodes CDR1 SGHVS and CDR2 FQNEAQ. The CDR3 region has the DNA TGTGCCAGCAGCTTAAGCCCCCCGGGATCCAACTATGGCTACACCTTC. It is translated as CASSLSPPGSNYGYTF. The entire variable domain, with the rest obtained from reference TRBV7-8 and TRBJ1-2, is as follows: GAGVSQSPRYKVAKRGQDVALRCDPISGHVSLFWYQQALGQGPEFLTYFQNEAQLDKSGLPSDRFFAERPEGSVSTLKIQRTQQEDSAVYLCASSLSPPGSNYGYTFGSGTRLTVV.

This clonotype was detected ten times or more. In DNA form, the CDR3 reads TGCAGTGCTCCAGCGGGGAAGGTCACCGCAGATACGCAGTATTTT. This gives the protein CSAPAGKVTADTQYF. V gene TRBV20-1 combines with J gene TRBJ2-3, with 7 bases matching TRBD2. Looked up from germline, CDR1 is DFQATT and CDR2 is SNEGSKA (reference sequence). The CDR3 extends over 15 amino acids. V shed 5 bases and J 4 bases; nucleotides not matched to a gene: 12.

V and J are TRBV2 and TRBJ2-3; D ambiguous. Germline V lookup: CDR1 SNHLY, CDR2 FYNNEI. The CDR3 consists of 16 residues. Deletions cut 1 base from V and 0 bases from J, with 11 bases between. The CDR3 DNA reads as TGTGCCAGCAGTGAAGGGGCGGTTACTAGCACAGATACGCAGTATTTT. It yields the protein CASSEGAVTSTDTQYF.

This chain connects TRBV12-3 or TRBV12-4 to TRBJ1-2, with no clear D. Trimming removed 3 bases at V and 8 bases at J, with 10 bases between. The CDR3 has 12 amino acids. The DNA of the CDR3 is TGTGCCAGCAGTTTTTCTGTGAGAGGCTACACCTTC. It is translated as CASSFSVRGYTF.

The chain is built from TRBV2 and TRBJ1-2; perhaps TRBD1 as D (5 bases). V was clipped by 0 bases and J by 6 bases, with 11 bases between them. CDR3 size: 14 residues. The germline V gene encodes CDR1 SNHLY and CDR2 FYNNEI. The CDR3 sequence: CASSEARGEDGYTF. The CDR3 DNA reads as TGTGCCAGCAGTGAAGCACGGGGCGAGGATGGCTACACCTTC.

This clonotype occurred a few times. The chain carries TRBV7-2 and TRBJ2-5, with D hard to call. The CDR3 has 13 residues. Germline V gives CDR1 SGHTA, CDR2 FQGNSA. V was shortened by 2 bases and J by 4 bases, with 8 bases between the two germline ends. The CDR3 sequence is CASSLSVRETQYF. The DNA of the CDR3 is TGTGCCAGCAGCTTAAGCGTTCGAGAGACCCAGTACTTC.

The chain recombines TRBV20-1 with TRBJ1-1; D is ambiguous. Trimming removed 2 bases from V and 1 base from J, with 8 bases in between. Germline V CDR1 and CDR2: DFQATT, SNEGSKA (reference sequence). This CDR3 has 13 residues. The CDR3 here is CSARFGPNTEAFF. CDR3 coding DNA: TGCAGTGCTAGATTTGGGCCGAACACTGAAGCTTTCTTT.

This chain links TRBV19 with TRBJ2-7, with 8 nucleotides matching TRBD1. Unmatched junction bases numbered 10, after V lost 4 bases and J lost 5 bases. The germline CDR1 and CDR2 sequences are LNHDA and SQIVND (reference sequence). The CDR3 contains 15 residues. The CDR3 sequence is CASSSGQGSRNEQYF. The CDR3 bases are TGTGCCAGTAGTAGCGGACAGGGTAGTAGGAACGAGCAGTACTTC.

In this sample, this clonotype turned up many times. This chain connects TRBV25-1 to TRBJ1-2, with a tentative D call TRBD1 (6 bases). Trimming took off 1 base at V and 4 bases at J, with 10 bases between the two ends. There are 14 residues in the CDR3. The germline gives CDR1 MGHDK, CDR2 SYGVNS. Written as DNA, the CDR3 is TGTGCCAGCAGTGAATCGGGGGCGCTCTATGGCTACACCTTC. Residues: CASSESGALYGYTF.

The rearrangement joins TRBV7-3 to TRBJ2-1; perhaps TRBD2 as D (5 bases). V was pared by 5 bases and J by 10 bases, with 15 bases between. CDR3 size: 13 residues. Germline CDR1 and CDR2: SGHTA and FQGTGA. The CDR3 nucleotides read TGTGCCAGCAGCCGAGGGCTGGGTGGCGAGCAGTTCTTC. As protein: CASSRGLGGEQFF.

This clonotype was seen a handful of times. V gene TRBV6-2 or TRBV6-3 combines with J gene TRBJ2-4, with TRBD1 matching 7 bases. The germline gives CDR1 MNHEY, CDR2 SVGEGT. J was trimmed by 0 bases and V by 10 bases; bases with no gene match: 3. This CDR3 comprises 13 residues. The CDR3 region has the DNA TGTGCCACCTGGACAGGAGCCAAAAACATTCAGTACTTC. This sequence encodes CATWTGAKNIQYF.

The V call is TRBV12-3 or TRBV12-4, the J call TRBJ2-3, with 7 bases lining up with TRBD1. This CDR3 has 15 residues. V shed 5 bases and J 2 bases; nucleotides not matched to a gene: 7. As DNA, the CDR3 is TGTGCCAGCAGTACGGAAGGGACAGTCACAGATACGCAGTATTTT. Protein sequence: CASSTEGTVTDTQYF.

Comments on this clonotype: This may arise from a read error, as a much more abundant clone is one base away. The V and J genes are TRBV29-1 and TRBJ2-5, with D unclear. The CDR3 runs 14 residues. Germline CDR1 reads SQVTM; CDR2 reads ANQGSEA. The germline V and J ends were trimmed by 4 bases and 11 bases, with 23 bases remaining between them. CDR3 residues: CSVGVLSSYNEQYF. The CDR3 DNA reads TGCAGCGTTGGGGTCCTAAGCTCCTACAATGAGCAGTACTTC.

This clonotype occurred many times. The rearrangement links TRBV20-1 to TRBJ2-3; TRBD2 matches at 8 bases. CDR1 is DFQATT, CDR2 SNEGSKA, per germline (reference sequence). The CDR3 spans 16 residues. V was pared by 1 base and J by 0 bases, with 6 bases of the junction left unmatched. The CDR3 reads CSARGLLAASTDTQYF. The CDR3 nucleotides read TGCAGTGCTAGAGGCCTACTAGCGGCTAGCACAGATACGCAGTATTTT.

V usage is TRBV7-9 and J usage is TRBJ1-5; D is ambiguous. CDR1 SEHNR and CDR2 FQNEAQ come from the germline V gene (reference sequence). CDR3 length: 16 residues. The V and J ends lost 0 bases and 3 bases respectively, with 12 bases between them. The CDR3 protein is CASSLASGFDNQPQHF. CDR3 nucleotides: TGTGCCAGCAGCTTAGCGTCCGGGTTTGACAATCAGCCCCAGCATTTT.

The V call is TRBV27, the J call TRBJ2-6; D is possibly TRBD1 (6 bases). The CDR3 totals 18 residues. The germline CDR1 and CDR2 sequences are MNHEY and SMNVEV (reference sequence). V was cut by 9 bases and J by 0 bases, with 21 bases left in between. The CDR3 coding sequence is TGTGCCAGTAGACAGGCGGCATCTAGGGCCTCTGGGGCCAACGTCCTGACTTTC. It specifies CASRQAASRASGANVLTF.

This clonotype appeared a single time. The chain couples TRBV7-9 to TRBJ1-1; the D is unclear. V was pared by 5 bases and J by 7 bases, with 14 bases between. Germline V gene lookup returns CDR1 SEHNR and CDR2 FQNEAQ (reference sequence). This CDR3 has 13 amino acids. The CDR3: CASSPITRSEAFF. The CDR3 DNA follows: TGTGCCAGCAGCCCTATTACACGGAGTGAAGCTTTCTTT.

The gene calls are TRBV7-2 and TRBJ1-2, with 7 bases aligning to TRBD1. The CDR3 sequence is 15 residues long. The germline V gene encodes CDR1 SGHTA and CDR2 FQGNSA. V trimming: 5 bases; J trimming: 2 bases; junction bases outside the gene matches: 8. The CDR3 DNA reads as TGTGCCAGCAGCGAGGGACAGACTTTGAACTATGGCTACACCTTC. Amino acid sequence: CASSEGQTLNYGYTF.

The genes are TRBV6-5 and TRBJ1-1; 7 bases fit TRBD1. CDR3 length equals 15 residues. Germline CDR1 and CDR2: MNHEY and SVGAGI. V lost 0 bases and J lost 4; bases outside the gene matches: 5. The CDR3 sequence is CASSYSNQGVTEAFF. CDR3 sequence (DNA): TGTGCCAGCAGTTACTCGAACCAGGGGGTCACTGAAGCTTTCTTT.

In this sample, this clonotype turned up many times. The gene calls are TRBV20-1 and TRBJ1-5; 7 bases agree with TRBD1. V lost 4 bases and J lost 5; bases outside the gene matches: 8. Per the germline V gene, CDR1 is DFQATT and CDR2 is SNEGSKA (reference sequence). CDR3 length: 14 amino acids. The CDR3 here is CSAMGQLDYQPQHF. CDR3 bases: TGCAGTGCTATGGGACAGCTAGATTATCAGCCCCAGCATTTT.